The clone carrying this TCR beta chain occurred many times. Its antigen is undetermined. TCR sequencing used cDNA made by reverse transcription of extracted RNA. Libraries were prepared by immunoSEQ multiplex PCR; TCRdb keeps only in-frame clonotypes and omits some of them. The table shows around 200,000 clones, with 60% to 70% occurring only once. Treatment: oral pan-JAK inhibitor, 5-10 mg twice daily. This sample is part of a study of CD8+ T cells in alopecia areata. The CDR3 has 12 amino acids. Germline V gene sequence: CDR1 PRHDT, CDR2 FYEKMQ (reference sequence). V was cut by 5 bases and J by 14 bases, with 18 bases left in between. Study results and caveats: Only a single nonresponder existed, so baseline CD8+ expansion links stay unclear.

This sequence originates from a human donor with alopecia areata. The rearrangement links TRBV13 to TRBJ1-2, with a tentative D call TRBD1 (6 bases). This specimen was CD4+ T cells sorted from blood, taken at week 4, from a patient treated with tofacitinib. CDR3 coding DNA: TGTGCCAGCAGCCCAAAACAGGGAAGACATACCTTC. Translating it yields CASSPKQGRHTF.